Only one count was recorded for the clone carrying this T cell receptor (beta chain). Germline assignment: CDR1 MGHDK and CDR2 SYGVNS. The length of the CDR3 is 15 residues. The V end lost 7 bases, the J end lost 5 bases, and 17 bases lay between the germline ends. The record originates from a study of blood T cell repertoires in COVID-19. Study overall: Sites in the United States, Italy and Spain provided acute and convalescent COVID-19 samples. PBMCs, B-cell-depleted T cells, or T cells were the source of the cDNA or gDNA that made up the material.

As handled by the study authors: Estimated nucleated cell counts came from reference gene primer amplification. TCRdb keeps only in-frame clones here, not all; method: immunoSEQ multiplex PCR. V and J calls and clone size are as listed in that table; D and trimming were resolved from the DNA. The table shows about 200,000 clones, with around four fifths occurring only once. This sequence joins TRBV25-1 and TRBJ2-2; D may be TRBD2 (5 bases). The sample comprised peripheral blood. This clonotype originated in a man between 60 and 75 years old with COVID-19, enrolled during active disease. The CDR3 nucleotides are TGTGCCAGCACCAAAAACCGGGAAGTTACCGGGGAGCTGTTTTTT. It encodes CASTKNREVTGELFF.